The clone carrying this T cell receptor (beta chain) was observed a few times. Per the germline V gene, CDR1 is SGHRS and CDR2 is YFSETQ. CDR3 length: 13 residues. Deletions cut 4 bases from V and 7 bases from J, with 12 bases between. This record belongs to a study of blood T cell repertoires in COVID-19. TCRdb's copy holds only in-frame clones and misses some; the assay was immunoSEQ multiplex PCR. Here the sample spans more than 200,000 clones, roughly nine tenths being singletons. This chain uses TRBV5-1 with TRBJ2-1, with D perhaps matching TRBD2 (6 bases). The sequence came from a man aged 70 or older with acute or convalescent COVID-19. The sequenced sample consisted of peripheral blood. CDR3 amino acids: CASSRGSENEQFF. The CDR3 nucleotides are TGCGCCAGCAGCCGGGGGAGCGAAAATGAGCAGTTCTTC.